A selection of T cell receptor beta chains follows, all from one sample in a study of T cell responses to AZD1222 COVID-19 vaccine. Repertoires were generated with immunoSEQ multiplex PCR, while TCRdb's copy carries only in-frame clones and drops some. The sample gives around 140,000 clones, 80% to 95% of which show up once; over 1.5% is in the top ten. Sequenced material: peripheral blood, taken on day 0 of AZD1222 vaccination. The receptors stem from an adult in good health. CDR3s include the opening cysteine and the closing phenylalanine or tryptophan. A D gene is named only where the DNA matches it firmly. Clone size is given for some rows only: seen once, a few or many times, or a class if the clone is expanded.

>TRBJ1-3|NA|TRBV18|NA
CASSPDSSGNTIYF
TGTGCCAGCTCACCTGACAGTAGTGGAAACACCATATATTTT
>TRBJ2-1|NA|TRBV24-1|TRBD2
CATGASGYNEQFF
TGTGCCACCGGGGCTAGCGGATACAATGAGCAGTTCTTC
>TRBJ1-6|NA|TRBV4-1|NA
CASSRGHLPANSPLHF
TGCGCCAGCAGTAGGGGACACCTCCCCGCTAATTCACCCCTCCACTTT
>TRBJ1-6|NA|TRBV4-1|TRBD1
CASSQEGQANSPLHF
TGCGCCAGCAGCCAAGAGGGACAGGCGAATTCACCCCTCCACTTT
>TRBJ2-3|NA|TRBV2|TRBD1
CASSEPGTVRTTDTQYF
TGTGCCAGCAGTGAACCCGGGACAGTTCGGACGACAGATACGCAGTATTTT
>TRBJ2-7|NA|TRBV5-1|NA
CASSPEAGREQYF
TGCGCCAGCAGCCCAGAGGCGGGTCGCGAGCAGTACTTC
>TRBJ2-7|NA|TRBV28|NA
CASGPTGVPSYEQYF
TGTGCCAGCGGTCCCACAGGAGTACCCTCCTACGAGCAGTACTTC
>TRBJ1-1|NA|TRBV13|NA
CASSFSGTEAFF
TGTGCCAGCAGCTTCAGCGGGACTGAAGCTTTCTTT
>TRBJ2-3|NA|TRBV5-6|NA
CASSRWDADTQYF
TGTGCCAGCAGCCGATGGGACGCCGATACGCAGTATTTT
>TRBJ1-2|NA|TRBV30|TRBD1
CAWSGGGGGAGYGYTF
TGTGCCTGGAGTGGAGGGGGAGGGGGCGCGGGCTATGGCTACACCTTC
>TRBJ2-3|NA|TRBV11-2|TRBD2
CASSLHPGLAGEGDTQYF
TGTGCCAGCAGCCTACACCCGGGACTAGCGGGAGAAGGAGATACGCAGTATTTT
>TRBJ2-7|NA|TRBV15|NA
CATSRSWDTSYEQYF
TGTGCCACCAGCAGATCTTGGGACACCTCCTACGAGCAGTACTTC
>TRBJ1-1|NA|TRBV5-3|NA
CARSFLGVRTEAFF
TGTGCCAGAAGTTTCCTGGGCGTAAGGACTGAAGCTTTCTTT
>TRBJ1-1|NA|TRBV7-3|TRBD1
CASSFRDRGVNTEAFF
TGTGCCAGCAGCTTCCGGGACAGGGGGGTGAACACTGAAGCTTTCTTT
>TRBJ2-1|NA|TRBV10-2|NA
CASSFGIAVPNEQFF
TGCGCCAGCAGTTTCGGGATAGCGGTCCCCAATGAGCAGTTCTTC
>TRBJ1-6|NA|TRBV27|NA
CASSSRDTVGSPLHF
TGTGCCAGCAGCTCCAGGGACACGGTGGGTTCACCCCTCCACTTT
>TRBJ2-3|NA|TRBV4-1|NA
CASSQLSGSGPSTDTQYF
TGCGCCAGCAGCCAACTATCGGGATCAGGGCCCTCCACAGATACGCAGTATTTT
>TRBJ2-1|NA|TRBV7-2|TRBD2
CASSLRLAERGEQFF
TGTGCCAGCAGCTTAAGACTAGCGGAGAGGGGTGAGCAGTTCTTC
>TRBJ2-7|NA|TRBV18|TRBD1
CASSPGTGGDEQYF
TGTGCCAGCTCACCCGGGACAGGGGGGGACGAGCAGTACTTC
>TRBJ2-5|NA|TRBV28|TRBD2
CASRWDVGGETQYF
TGTGCCAGCAGGTGGGACGTGGGAGGGGAGACCCAGTACTTC
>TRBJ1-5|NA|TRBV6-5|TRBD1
CASRTGAEGPQHF
TGTGCCAGCCGGACAGGCGCGGAGGGGCCCCAGCATTTT
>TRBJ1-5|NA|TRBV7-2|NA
CASSLSLGQPQHF
TGTGCCAGCAGCTTATCCCTTGGGCAGCCCCAGCATTTT
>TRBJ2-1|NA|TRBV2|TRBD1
CASSFLRDRGLSYNEQFF
TGTGCCAGCAGTTTCCTCCGGGACAGGGGGCTCTCCTACAATGAGCAGTTCTTC
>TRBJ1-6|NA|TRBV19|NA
CASRLETGRGSPLHF
TGTGCCAGTAGGCTGGAGACAGGTCGGGGATCACCCCTCCACTTT
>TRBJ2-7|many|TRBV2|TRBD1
CASSPRTGVYEQYF
TGTGCCAGCAGTCCACGGACAGGGGTCTACGAGCAGTACTTC
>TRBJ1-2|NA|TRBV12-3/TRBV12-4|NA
CASSLMRDGYTF
TGTGCCAGCAGTTTAATGCGAGATGGCTACACCTTC
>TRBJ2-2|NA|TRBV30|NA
CAFGGPLTSNGELFF
TGTGCCTTCGGCGGCCCCTTGACGTCAAACGGGGAGCTGTTTTTT
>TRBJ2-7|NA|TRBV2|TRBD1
CASSGGGQGYEQYF
TGTGCCAGCAGTGGAGGAGGACAGGGCTACGAGCAGTACTTC
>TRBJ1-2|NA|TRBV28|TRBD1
CASSGYRGHYGYTF
TGTGCCAGCAGTGGGTACAGGGGACACTATGGCTACACCTTC
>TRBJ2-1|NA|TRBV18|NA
CASSPRMDSEQFF
TGTGCCAGCTCACCACGAATGGACTCCGAACAGTTCTTC
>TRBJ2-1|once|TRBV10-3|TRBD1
CAISLGRDRDGNEQFF
TGTGCCATCAGCCTGGGGCGGGACAGGGACGGGAATGAGCAGTTCTTC
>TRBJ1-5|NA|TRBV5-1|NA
CASSLGGVGQPQHF
TGCGCCAGCAGCTTGGGTGGGGTGGGTCAGCCCCAGCATTTT
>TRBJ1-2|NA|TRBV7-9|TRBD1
CASSGRQGNYGYTF
TGTGCCAGCAGCGGTCGACAGGGGAACTATGGCTACACCTTC
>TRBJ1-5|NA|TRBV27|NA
CASSWGGDQPQHF
TGTGCCAGCAGCTGGGGGGGGGATCAGCCCCAGCATTTT
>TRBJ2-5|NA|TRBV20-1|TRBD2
CSASNTAGTSGRGETQYF
TGCAGTGCTAGTAACACCGCCGGGACTAGCGGGAGGGGGGAGACCCAGTACTTC
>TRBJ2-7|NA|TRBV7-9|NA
CASSSQNRGKSYEQYF
TGTGCCAGCAGCTCCCAGAACCGTGGAAAGAGCTACGAGCAGTACTTC
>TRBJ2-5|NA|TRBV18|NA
CASSPQSGREDQETQYF
TGTGCCAGCTCACCACAGTCGGGACGCGAAGACCAAGAGACCCAGTACTTC
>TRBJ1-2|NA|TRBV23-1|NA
CASSRGGDYGYTF
TGCGCCAGCAGTCGGGGCGGAGACTATGGCTACACCTTC
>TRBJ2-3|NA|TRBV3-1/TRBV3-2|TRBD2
CASSPSGGPDTQYF
TGTGCCAGCAGCCCCAGCGGGGGGCCAGATACGCAGTATTTT
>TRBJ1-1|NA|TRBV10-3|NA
CAISDPDTNTEAFF
TGTGCCATCAGTGACCCGGACACGAACACTGAAGCTTTCTTT
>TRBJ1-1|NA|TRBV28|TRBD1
CASSRTGVTTEAFF
TGTGCCAGCAGTCGGACAGGTGTGACGACTGAAGCTTTCTTT
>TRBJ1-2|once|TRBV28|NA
CASSLWRAGIYGYTF
TGTGCCAGCAGTTTATGGAGGGCAGGGATCTATGGCTACACCTTC
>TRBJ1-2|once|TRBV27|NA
CASSEGTSGRLLRGYTF
TGTGCCAGCAGCGAAGGGACATCGGGCCGTCTTCTCCGTGGCTACACCTTC
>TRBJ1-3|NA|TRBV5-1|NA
CASSLASGDRGNTIYF
TGCGCCAGCAGCTTGGCCTCTGGGGACCGTGGAAACACCATATATTTT